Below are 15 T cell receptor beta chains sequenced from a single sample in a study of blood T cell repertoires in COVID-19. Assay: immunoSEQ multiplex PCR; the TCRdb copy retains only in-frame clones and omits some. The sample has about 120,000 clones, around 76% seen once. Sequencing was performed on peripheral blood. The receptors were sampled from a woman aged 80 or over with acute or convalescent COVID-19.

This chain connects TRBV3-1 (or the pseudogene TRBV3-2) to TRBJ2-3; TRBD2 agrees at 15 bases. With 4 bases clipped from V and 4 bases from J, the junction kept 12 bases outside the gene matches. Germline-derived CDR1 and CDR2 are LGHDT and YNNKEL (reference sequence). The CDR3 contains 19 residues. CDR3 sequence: CASSPPSGLAGGVADTQYF. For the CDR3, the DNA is TGTGCCAGCAGCCCCCCCTCTGGACTAGCGGGAGGGGTGGCAGATACGCAGTATTTT.

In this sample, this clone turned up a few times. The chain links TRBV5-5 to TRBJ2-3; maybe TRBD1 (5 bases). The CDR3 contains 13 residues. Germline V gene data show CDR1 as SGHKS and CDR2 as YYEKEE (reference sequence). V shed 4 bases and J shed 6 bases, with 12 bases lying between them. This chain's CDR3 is CASSPRGGDTQYF. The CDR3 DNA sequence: TGTGCCAGCAGCCCAAGGGGTGGGGATACGCAGTATTTT.

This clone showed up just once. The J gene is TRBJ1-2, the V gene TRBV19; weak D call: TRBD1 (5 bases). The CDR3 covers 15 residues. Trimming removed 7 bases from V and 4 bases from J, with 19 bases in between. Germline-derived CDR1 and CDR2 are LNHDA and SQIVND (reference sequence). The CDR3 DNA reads TGTGCCAGTACCGAAACGGAGACAGCCGGCTATGGCTACACCTTC. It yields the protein CASTETETAGYGYTF.

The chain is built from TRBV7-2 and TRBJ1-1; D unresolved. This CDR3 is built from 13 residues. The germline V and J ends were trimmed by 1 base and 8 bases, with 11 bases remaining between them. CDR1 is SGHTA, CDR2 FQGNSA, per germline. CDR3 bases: TGTGCCAGCAGCTTAGGCGGCAGAACGGAAGCTTTCTTT. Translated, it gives CASSLGGRTEAFF.

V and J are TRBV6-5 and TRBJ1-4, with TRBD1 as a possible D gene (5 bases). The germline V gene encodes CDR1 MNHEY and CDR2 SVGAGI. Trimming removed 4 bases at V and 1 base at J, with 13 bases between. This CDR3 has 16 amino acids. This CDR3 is CASSSLRTRTNEKLFF. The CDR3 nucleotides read TGTGCCAGCAGTTCCCTCAGGACAAGAACTAATGAAAAACTGTTTTTT.

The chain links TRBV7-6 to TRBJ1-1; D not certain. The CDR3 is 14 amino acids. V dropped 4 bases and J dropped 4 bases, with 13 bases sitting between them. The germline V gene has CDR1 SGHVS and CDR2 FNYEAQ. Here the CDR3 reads CASSSNTRGTEAFF. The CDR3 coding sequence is TGTGCCAGCAGCTCGAACACCCGGGGCACTGAAGCTTTCTTT.

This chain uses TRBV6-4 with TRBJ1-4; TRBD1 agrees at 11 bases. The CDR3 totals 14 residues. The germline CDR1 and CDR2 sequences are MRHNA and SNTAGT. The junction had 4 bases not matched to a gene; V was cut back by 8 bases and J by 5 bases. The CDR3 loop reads CASHRDRGNEKLFF. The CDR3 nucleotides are TGTGCCAGCCACCGGGACAGGGGGAATGAAAAACTGTTTTTT.

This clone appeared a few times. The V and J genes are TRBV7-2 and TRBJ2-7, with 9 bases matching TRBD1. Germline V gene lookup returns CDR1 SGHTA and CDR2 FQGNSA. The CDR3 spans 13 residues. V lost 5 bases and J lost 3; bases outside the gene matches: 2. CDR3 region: CASSTTGGYEQYF. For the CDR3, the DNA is TGTGCCAGCAGCACGACAGGGGGCTACGAGCAGTACTTC.

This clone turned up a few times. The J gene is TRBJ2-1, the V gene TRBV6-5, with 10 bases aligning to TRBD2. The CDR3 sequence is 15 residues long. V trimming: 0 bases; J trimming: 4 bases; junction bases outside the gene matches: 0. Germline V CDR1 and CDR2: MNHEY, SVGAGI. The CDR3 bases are TGTGCCAGCAGTTACTCTAGCGGGGGGTACAATGAGCAGTTCTTC. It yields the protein CASSYSSGGYNEQFF.

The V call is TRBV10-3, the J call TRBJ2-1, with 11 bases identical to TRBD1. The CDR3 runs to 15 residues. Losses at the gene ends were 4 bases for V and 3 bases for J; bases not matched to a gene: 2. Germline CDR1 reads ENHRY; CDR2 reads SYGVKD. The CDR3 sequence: CAISVGTGGYNEQFF. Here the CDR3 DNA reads TGTGCCATCAGTGTTGGGACAGGGGGCTACAATGAGCAGTTCTTC.

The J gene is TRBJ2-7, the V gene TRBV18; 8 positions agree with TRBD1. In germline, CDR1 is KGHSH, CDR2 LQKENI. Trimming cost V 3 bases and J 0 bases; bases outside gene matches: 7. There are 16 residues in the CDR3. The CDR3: CASSPLGQVYSYEQYF. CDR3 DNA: TGTGCCAGCTCACCCCTGGGACAGGTCTACTCCTACGAGCAGTACTTC. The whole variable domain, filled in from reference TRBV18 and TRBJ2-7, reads NAGVMQNPRHLVRRRGQEARLRCSPMKGHSHVYWYRQLPEEGLKFMVYLQKENIIDESGMPKERFSAEFPKEGPSILRIQQVVRGDSAAYFCASSPLGQVYSYEQYFGPGTRLTVT.

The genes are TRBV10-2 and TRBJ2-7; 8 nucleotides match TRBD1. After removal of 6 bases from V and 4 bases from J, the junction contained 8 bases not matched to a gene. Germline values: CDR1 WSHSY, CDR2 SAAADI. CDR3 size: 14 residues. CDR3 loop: CASRPGQDLYEQYF. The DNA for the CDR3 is TGCGCCAGCAGGCCGGGACAGGATTTATACGAGCAGTACTTC.

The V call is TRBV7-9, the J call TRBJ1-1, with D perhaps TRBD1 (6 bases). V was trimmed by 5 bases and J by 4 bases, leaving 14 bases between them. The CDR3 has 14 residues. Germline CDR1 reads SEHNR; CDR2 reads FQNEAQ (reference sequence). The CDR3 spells CASSPQGRVTEAFF. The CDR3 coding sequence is TGTGCCAGCAGCCCCCAGGGGAGGGTCACTGAAGCTTTCTTT.

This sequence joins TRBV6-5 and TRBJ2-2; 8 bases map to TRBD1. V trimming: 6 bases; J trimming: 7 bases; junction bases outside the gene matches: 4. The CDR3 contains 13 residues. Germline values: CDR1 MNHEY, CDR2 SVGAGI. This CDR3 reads CASSRGLDGELFF. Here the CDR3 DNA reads TGTGCCAGCAGCAGGGGGCTGGACGGGGAGCTGTTTTTT.

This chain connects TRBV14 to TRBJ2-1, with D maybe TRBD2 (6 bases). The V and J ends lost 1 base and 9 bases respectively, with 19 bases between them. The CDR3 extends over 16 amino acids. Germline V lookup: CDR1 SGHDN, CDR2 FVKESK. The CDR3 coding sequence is TGTGCCAGCAGCCAAGGAGGGAGGCGGGCCTACGGTGAGCAGTTCTTC. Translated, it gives CASSQGGRRAYGEQFF.